Listed below are T cell receptor beta chains from one sample, sequenced in a study of T cells after yellow fever vaccination. TCRdb fed the 5' RACE reads into MiXCR, producing one record per CDR3 protein. The sample includes around 500,000 distinct CDR3 sequences, roughly 22% of them seen just once. The material sequenced was PBMCs, taken 21 days after the first yellow fever vaccination. These TCRs come from a young man who received the YFV17D yellow fever vaccine. CDR3s include the opening cysteine and the closing phenylalanine or tryptophan. Each record gives: V gene, J gene, clone size, D gene, CDR3 protein, CDR3 DNA. The D gene is left open where the match is weak. Clone size is stated in some rows and not others, as once, few, many or a class when expanded.

TRBV2	TRBJ2-5	once	TRBD2	CASSGGLAVLETQYF	TGTGCCAGCAGTGGGGGACTAGCGGTCCTCGAGACCCAGTACTTC
TRBV4-3	TRBJ1-1	few	NA	CASSQDSGGTVEAFF	TGCGCCAGCAGCCAAGATAGTGGGGGGACGGTTGAAGCTTTCTTT
TRBV12-3/TRBV12-4	TRBJ2-3	NA	NA	CASRGATGTQYF	TGTGCCAGCAGGGGGGCGACAGGTACGCAGTATTTT
TRBV20-1	TRBJ2-2	many	NA	CSAPLAANTGELFF	TGCAGTGCCCCATTGGCAGCGAACACCGGGGAGCTGTTTTTT
TRBV25-1	TRBJ2-7	many	NA	CASSPQTPHYEQYF	TGTGCCAGCAGTCCACAAACTCCGCACTACGAGCAGTACTTC
TRBV7-2	TRBJ2-1	few	TRBD2	CASSFRAGGPNEQFF	TGTGCCAGCAGCTTCAGAGCGGGGGGGCCTAATGAGCAGTTCTTC
TRBV19	TRBJ1-5	NA	NA	CASNDRSAQPQHF	TGTGCCAGTAATGACAGGTCGGCTCAGCCCCAGCATTTT
TRBV20-1	TRBJ2-3	few	TRBD2	CSASIAGGTDTQYF	TGCAGTGCTAGCATAGCGGGGGGCACAGATACGCAGTATTTT
TRBV3-1	TRBJ1-5	few	TRBD1	CASSTDRSQPQHF	TGTGCCAGCAGCACGGACAGGTCTCAGCCCCAGCATTTT
TRBV15	TRBJ2-7	NA	NA	CATSRAGDPHEQYF	TGTGCCACCAGCAGAGCTGGAGACCCCCACGAGCAGTACTTC
TRBV12-3/TRBV12-4	TRBJ2-2	many	NA	CASSLGASTGELFF	TGTGCCAGCAGTTTAGGTGCCAGCACCGGGGAGCTGTTTTTT
TRBV6-1	TRBJ2-7	NA	TRBD1	CASTQLGRGRGRRGEQYF	TGTGCCAGCACCCAACTAGGTCGGGGCAGGGGGCGCCGTGGCGAGCAGTACTTC
TRBV19	TRBJ1-5	NA	TRBD1	CASSPGQAGGQPQHF	TGTGCCAGTAGCCCGGGACAGGCCGGCGGTCAGCCCCAGCATTTT
TRBV5-1	TRBJ2-3	few	TRBD1	CASSLRTGRADTQYF	TGCGCCAGCAGCCTAAGGACAGGGCGCGCAGATACGCAGTATTTT
TRBV7-2	TRBJ1-6	few	TRBD1	CASSVTGHNSPLHF	TGTGCCAGCAGCGTGACAGGGCATAATTCACCCCTCCACTTT
TRBV11-2	TRBJ2-7	NA	TRBD2	CASSRHPLAGGPNYEQYF	TGTGCCAGCAGCCGGCACCCACTAGCGGGGGGGCCGAACTACGAGCAGTACTTC
TRBV7-9	TRBJ1-1	NA	NA	CASSLGRAFSTEAFF	TGTGCCAGCAGCTTAGGCAGGGCTTTTTCCACTGAAGCTTTCTTT
TRBV5-4	TRBJ2-3	few	NA	CASSFGGPFDTQYF	TGTGCCAGCAGCTTCGGGGGCCCCTTCGATACGCAGTATTTT
TRBV5-1	TRBJ1-6	few	NA	CASSFDSPYNSPLHF	TGCGCCAGCAGCTTTGACAGCCCCTATAATTCACCCCTCCACTTT
TRBV18	TRBJ2-1	many	NA	CASSPRDGYNEQFF	TGTGCCAGCAGCCCTCGGGACGGATACAATGAGCAGTTCTTC
TRBV9	TRBJ2-2	few	NA	CASSDPGELFF	TGTGCCAGCAGCGACCCCGGGGAGCTGTTTTTT
TRBV12-3/TRBV12-4	TRBJ1-1	NA	NA	CASSLSGDRYTEAFF	TGTGCCAGCAGTTTATCTGGTGACCGATACACTGAAGCTTTCTTT
TRBV5-1	TRBJ2-2	few	NA	CASASRQGSTGELFF	TGCGCCAGCGCAAGTAGGCAGGGGAGCACCGGGGAGCTGTTTTTT
TRBV5-6	TRBJ2-1	NA	TRBD2	CASSSELAGGPFYNEQFF	TGTGCCAGCAGCTCCGAACTAGCGGGGGGGCCCTTTTACAATGAGCAGTTCTTC
TRBV20-1	TRBJ1-4	NA	NA	CSARGGISTPEKLFF	TGCAGTGCTAGAGGAGGCATATCAACCCCTGAAAAACTGTTTTTT
TRBV24-1	TRBJ2-3	NA	NA	CATSDLDEDTQYF	TGTGCCACCAGTGATTTGGATGAGGATACGCAGTATTTT
TRBV7-2	TRBJ2-7	many	TRBD2	CASSFQAGGSYEQYF	TGTGCCAGCAGCTTCCAAGCGGGGGGTTCCTACGAGCAGTACTTC
TRBV20-1	TRBJ2-1	NA	NA	CSAPRPYNEQFF	TGCAGTGCGCCACGCCCCTACAATGAGCAGTTCTTC
TRBV6-2/TRBV6-3	TRBJ1-2	NA	NA	CASSPAGGGYTF	TGTGCCAGCAGCCCCGCAGGAGGGGGCTACACCTTC
TRBV11-2	TRBJ2-1	few	NA	CASSLIPSSYNEQFF	TGTGCCAGCAGCTTAATCCCCAGCTCCTACAATGAGCAGTTCTTC
TRBV25-1	TRBJ2-2	NA	NA	CASSDLKNSNTGELFF	TGTGCCAGCAGTGATTTGAAAAATTCAAACACCGGGGAGCTGTTTTTT
TRBV12-3/TRBV12-4	TRBJ2-3	many	NA	CASSFGDTQYF	TGTGCCAGCAGTTTTGGGGATACGCAGTATTTT